Below, 27 T cell receptor beta chains from the same sample are listed, as sequenced in a study of T cell responses to AZD1222 COVID-19 vaccine (TCRdb year 2021). Sample time point, as interpreted from the label and publication: baseline before first vaccination. Preparation of the library involved the immunoSEQ multiplex PCR assay. TCRdb retrieved this table from immuneACCESS and kept in-frame rearrangements only. Not all clones are present; in checked studies, unresolved V genes account for under half, and no reason is known for the remainder. This sample gives about 130,000 clones in total; more than 85% of them show up just once. The ten largest clones capture under 3.5% of the sample. This material consisted of peripheral blood, taken on day 0 of AZD1222 vaccination. These receptors were collected from an adult in good health.

The rearrangement uses TRBV7-2 and TRBJ2-7; 8 bases are shared with TRBD2. This CDR3 comprises 14 residues. V was clipped by 5 bases and J by 7 bases; unmatched bases: 10. Germline lookup yields CDR1 SGHTA and CDR2 FQGNSA. The CDR3 loop reads CASSPRAGGSEQYF. CDR3 bases: TGTGCCAGCAGCCCCCGGGCGGGAGGAAGTGAGCAGTACTTC.

V usage is TRBV5-1 and J usage is TRBJ2-7; either TRBD1 or TRBD2 may fit D (5 bases each). The V gene lost 1 base and the J gene lost 3 bases, with 17 bases spanning the gap. Germline CDR1 is SGHRS and CDR2 is YFSETQ. The CDR3 covers 16 residues. CDR3 DNA: TGCGCCAGCAGCTTGTCCACGGGGCCCACGATCTACGAGCAGTACTTC. Translation gives CASSLSTGPTIYEQYF.

This sequence joins TRBV19 and TRBJ2-5; D might be TRBD1 (6 bases). Germline CDR1 and CDR2: LNHDA and SQIVND (reference sequence). Trimming removed 5 bases at V and 5 bases at J, with 21 bases between. This CDR3 contains 16 residues. The CDR3 region has the DNA TGTGCCAGTAGTCCGACAGGTGTTACCCTGGGGGAGACCCAGTACTTC. Translating it yields CASSPTGVTLGETQYF. Full variable domain (rest looked up from reference TRBV19 and TRBJ2-5): DGGITQSPKYLFRKEGQNVTLSCEQNLNHDAMYWYRQDPGQGLRLIYYSQIVNDFQKGDIAEGYSVSREKKESFPLTVTSAQKNPTAFYLCASSPTGVTLGETQYFGPGTRLLVL.

This sequence joins TRBV28 and TRBJ1-2, with TRBD1 matching over 8 bases. V gave up 4 bases and J gave up 4 bases; unmatched junction bases: 11. Germline CDR1 reads MDHEN; CDR2 reads SYDVKM. The CDR3 consists of 16 residues. The CDR3 is CASSSYGQGNLYGYTF. The CDR3 nucleotides read TGTGCCAGCAGTTCCTATGGACAGGGAAACCTCTATGGCTACACCTTC.

The V gene is TRBV19, the J gene TRBJ2-3; 7 bases fit TRBD2. The CDR3 is 16 amino acids. Unmatched junction bases numbered 6, after V lost 3 bases and J lost 0 bases. Germline CDR1 reads LNHDA; CDR2 reads SQIVND (reference sequence). The CDR3 sequence: CASSIGGRGSTDTQYF. In DNA, the CDR3 is TGTGCCAGTAGTATCGGGGGGAGAGGGAGCACAGATACGCAGTATTTT.

The V and J genes are TRBV7-9 and TRBJ1-4; 9 bases are shared with TRBD1. J gave up 10 bases and V 6 bases, and 9 bases lay outside the gene matches. The germline V gene has CDR1 SEHNR and CDR2 FQNEAQ (reference sequence). This CDR3 region has 14 residues. As DNA, the CDR3 is TGTGCCAGCAGTCCCGGGACAGGGACTGGAAAACTGTTTTTT. Protein sequence: CASSPGTGTGKLFF.

The J gene is TRBJ2-5, the V gene TRBV4-1, with D unresolved. The V gene's germline CDR1 is MGHRA and CDR2 YSYEKL. The CDR3 length is 13 residues. V shed 4 bases and J shed 4 bases, with 10 bases lying between them. The CDR3 bases are TGCGCCAGCAGCCTGGGTAATGTAGAGACCCAGTACTTC. It translates to CASSLGNVETQYF.

The V and J genes are TRBV4-1 and TRBJ2-1; D is ambiguous. The V end was cut by 0 bases, the J end by 4 bases, with 13 bases between. The CDR3 sequence is 16 residues long. CDR1 is MGHRA and CDR2 is YSYEKL in the germline V gene. As DNA, the CDR3 is TGCGCCAGCAGCCAAGATAGACGGCTACAATACAATGAGCAGTTCTTC. The encoded protein is CASSQDRRLQYNEQFF.

The rearrangement joins TRBV6-6 to TRBJ1-5, with D unclear. The CDR3 totals 13 residues. Germline V lookup: CDR1 MNHNY, CDR2 SVGAGI (reference sequence). Trimming removed 6 bases from V and 4 bases from J, with 10 bases in between. CDR3 region: CASSTTWNQPQHF. The DNA for the CDR3 is TGTGCCAGCAGCACTACTTGGAATCAGCCCCAGCATTTT.

The chain combines TRBV7-3 with TRBJ1-2; no definite D call. Germline CDR1 SGHTA, CDR2 FQGTGA. Trimming left V 5 bases short and J 8 bases short, with 24 bases between. The CDR3 sequence is 16 residues long. The CDR3 spells CASSASPSGSTGGYTF. The CDR3, as DNA: TGTGCCAGCAGCGCCTCCCCCTCGGGGTCCACCGGGGGCTACACCTTC. The variable domain in full, with the rest retrieved from reference TRBV7-3 and TRBJ1-2, is GAGVSQTPSNKVTEKGKYVELRCDPISGHTALYWYRQSLGQGPEFLIYFQGTGAADDSGLPNDRFFAVRPEGSVSTLKIQRTERGDSAVYLCASSASPSGSTGGYTFGSGTRLTVV.

The chain couples TRBV14 to TRBJ1-2; 10 bases fit TRBD1. Looked up from germline, CDR1 is SGHDN and CDR2 is FVKESK. This CDR3 is built from 16 residues. V was pared by 1 base and J by 2 bases, with 4 bases of the junction left unmatched. CDR3 amino acids: CASSQGGQGLNYGYTF. CDR3 coding DNA: TGTGCCAGCAGCCAAGGGGGACAGGGGTTAAACTATGGCTACACCTTC. The full variable domain, in which reference TRBV14 and TRBJ1-2 provide the parts outside the CDR3, is EAGVTQFPSHSVIEKGQTVTLRCDPISGHDNLYWYRRVMGKEIKFLLHFVKESKQDESGMPNNRFLAERTGGTYSTLKVQPAELEDSGVYFCASSQGGQGLNYGYTFGSGTRLTVV.

The chain uses TRBV30 and TRBJ2-5; perhaps TRBD2 as D (7 bases). This CDR3 spans 15 amino acids. V was trimmed by 2 bases and J by 2 bases, leaving 15 bases between them. CDR1 is GTSNPN, CDR2 SVGIG, per germline (reference sequence). The CDR3 region is CAWSRGAGLQETQYF. The DNA for the CDR3 is TGTGCCTGGAGTCGGGGGGCCGGACTGCAAGAGACCCAGTACTTC.

V gene TRBV5-1 combines with J gene TRBJ1-6; D not resolved. Germline V CDR1 and CDR2: SGHRS, YFSETQ. V dropped 0 bases and J dropped 7 bases, with 11 bases sitting between them. This CDR3 region has 15 residues. The CDR3 loop is CASSLVGGRNSPLHF. The CDR3 nucleotides are TGCGCCAGCAGCTTGGTTGGAGGGAGGAATTCACCCCTCCACTTT.

The chain links TRBV7-8 to TRBJ1-5; D might be TRBD1 (6 bases). CDR1 SGHVS and CDR2 FQNEAQ come from the germline V gene. The V end was cut by 6 bases, the J end by 4 bases, with 19 bases between. CDR3 size: 16 residues. DNA for the CDR3: TGTGCCAGCAGTCCAATGGACAGAGGACGGAATCAGCCCCAGCATTTT. Encoded protein: CASSPMDRGRNQPQHF.

The V gene is TRBV6-5, the J gene TRBJ1-3, with D perhaps matching TRBD1 (5 bases). Per germline, CDR1 MNHEY and CDR2 SVGAGI. With 6 bases removed from V and 0 bases from J, the gap between germline ends came to 12 bases. This CDR3 comprises 15 residues. The CDR3 reads CASRGRGRSGNTIYF. As DNA, the CDR3 is TGTGCCAGCAGGGGCCGGGGACGCTCTGGAAACACCATATATTTT.

This sequence joins TRBV30 and TRBJ1-1; D ambiguous. Trimming shortened V by 3 bases and J by 1 base, and 12 bases separated the two germline ends. Germline V lookup: CDR1 GTSNPN, CDR2 SVGIG (reference sequence). This CDR3 is built from 14 residues. The CDR3 protein is CAWSIQTRNTEAFF. The DNA of the CDR3 is TGTGCCTGGAGCATACAGACAAGGAACACTGAAGCTTTCTTT.

This rearrangement joins TRBV2 to TRBJ2-1, with D unclear. V lost 5 bases and J 9 bases, leaving 14 bases between the germline ends. This CDR3 comprises 13 residues. Germline values: CDR1 SNHLY, CDR2 FYNNEI. The CDR3 DNA reads as TGTGCCAGCAGTTTCCAGCGAGCGTTTGAGCAGTTCTTC. Protein sequence: CASSFQRAFEQFF.

The CDR3 is CASSWDEHEQYF. The CDR3 nucleotides read TGTGCCAGCAGTTGGGACGAGCACGAGCAGTACTTC. The rearrangement uses TRBV6-5 and TRBJ2-7, with D possibly called TRBD1 or TRBD2 (5 bases each). Trimming took 4 bases from V and 5 from J, leaving 9 bases between them. This CDR3 has 12 residues. Germline-derived CDR1 and CDR2 are MNHEY and SVGAGI.

This chain links TRBV11-3 with TRBJ2-1; perhaps TRBD2 as D (5 bases). Germline V CDR1 and CDR2: SGHNT, YENEEA. The CDR3 sequence is 13 residues long. Trimming took off 5 bases at V and 9 bases at J, with 14 bases between the two ends. The CDR3 coding sequence is TGTGCCAGCAGCCGTCGCGGGCTGGCTGAGCAGTTCTTC. It encodes CASSRRGLAEQFF.

The chain has TRBV12-3 or TRBV12-4 and TRBJ1-1; 8 bases match TRBD1. Trimming took 5 bases from V and 5 from J; bases not matched to a gene: 4. The CDR3 covers 13 residues. The CDR3 loop reads CASSKTGDTEAFF. The CDR3 DNA reads TGTGCCAGCAGTAAGACAGGGGATACTGAAGCTTTCTTT.

The DNA of the CDR3 is TGTGCCAGCAGCAAGACAGGCTCCGGTGAGCAGTTCTTC. Protein: CASSKTGSGEQFF. The genes are TRBV9 and TRBJ2-1, with TRBD1 as a possible D gene (6 bases). The V gene lost 4 bases and the J gene lost 9 bases, with 14 bases spanning the gap. The CDR3 has 13 residues. Germline CDR1 SGDLS, CDR2 YYNGEE.

V usage is TRBV9 and J usage is TRBJ2-7; 8 bases are shared with TRBD1. The CDR3 consists of 14 residues. Germline V CDR1 and CDR2: SGDLS, YYNGEE. After removal of 0 bases from V and 5 bases from J, the junction contained 4 bases not matched to a gene. The CDR3 sequence: CASSVDQGANEQYF. The CDR3 bases are TGTGCCAGCAGCGTAGATCAGGGGGCCAACGAGCAGTACTTC. The complete variable domain, with remaining parts taken from reference TRBV9 and TRBJ2-7, reads DSGVTQTPKHLITATGQRVTLRCSPRSGDLSVYWYQQSLDQGLQFLIQYYNGEERAKGNILERFSAQQFPDLHSELNLSSLELGDSALYFCASSVDQGANEQYFGPGTRLTVT.

This chain connects TRBV3-1 (or the pseudogene TRBV3-2) to TRBJ1-2; D ambiguous. Germline lookup yields CDR1 LGHDT and CDR2 YNNKEL (reference sequence). V dropped 1 base and J dropped 8 bases, with 11 bases sitting between them. The CDR3 has 13 amino acids. DNA of the CDR3: TGTGCCAGCAGCCAAGGGCGGGGTAACGGCTACACCTTC. As protein: CASSQGRGNGYTF.

The chain combines TRBV11-1 with TRBJ1-2, with D uncertain. The V gene's germline CDR1 is SGHAT and CDR2 FQDESV (reference sequence). The CDR3 length is 15 residues. V lost 4 bases, J lost 5 bases, and 17 bases lay in between. CDR3: CASSSSADTSYGYTF. In DNA, the CDR3 is TGTGCCAGCAGCTCGTCGGCAGATACTTCATATGGCTACACCTTC.

The V and J genes are TRBV7-2 and TRBJ1-1, with D possibly matching TRBD1 (6 bases). The CDR3 has 14 amino acids. The V gene's germline CDR1 is SGHTA and CDR2 FQGNSA. V shed 5 bases and J shed 5 bases, with 15 bases lying between them. CDR3 nucleotides: TGTGCCAGCAGCACGAGGGGGGGGAGTACTGAAGCTTTCTTT. It yields the protein CASSTRGGSTEAFF. The whole variable domain, filled in from reference TRBV7-2 and TRBJ1-1, reads GAGVSQSPSNKVTEKGKDVELRCDPISGHTALYWYRQSLGQGLEFLIYFQGNSAPDKSGLPSDRFSAERTGGSVSTLTIQRTQQEDSAVYLCASSTRGGSTEAFFGQGTRLTVV.

The V and J genes are TRBV5-1 and TRBJ1-4, with 7 bases lining up with TRBD1. The germline V gene has CDR1 SGHRS and CDR2 YFSETQ. The CDR3 totals 16 residues. V was pared by 4 bases and J by 4 bases, with 10 bases of the junction left unmatched. Here the CDR3 DNA reads TGCGCCAGCAGCCCAGACAGGGCGGGTGGTAATGAAAAACTGTTTTTT. This translates into CASSPDRAGGNEKLFF.

CDR3 coding DNA: TGCGCCAGCAGCCTGAGGCTAGCGGATAACACCGGGGAGCTGTTTTTT. Its translation is CASSLRLADNTGELFF. J is TRBJ2-2 and V is TRBV4-1, with TRBD2 matching over 7 bases. CDR1 and CDR2 from the germline V gene are MGHRA and YSYEKL. Germline trimming cut 4 bases from V and 2 bases from J; bases unmatched to any gene: 7. CDR3 size: 16 residues.